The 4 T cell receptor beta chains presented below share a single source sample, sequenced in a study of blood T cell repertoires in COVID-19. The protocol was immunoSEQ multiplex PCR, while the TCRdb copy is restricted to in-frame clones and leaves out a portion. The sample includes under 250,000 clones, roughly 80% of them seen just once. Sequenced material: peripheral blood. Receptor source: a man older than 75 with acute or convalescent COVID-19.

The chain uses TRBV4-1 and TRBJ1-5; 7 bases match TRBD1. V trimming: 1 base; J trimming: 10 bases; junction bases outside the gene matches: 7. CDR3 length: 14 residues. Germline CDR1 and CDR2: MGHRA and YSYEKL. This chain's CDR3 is CASSQGTGHEPQHF. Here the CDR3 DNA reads TGCGCCAGCAGCCAAGGGACAGGTCATGAACCCCAGCATTTT.

This CDR3 is CASWRPGTGKNTIYF. CDR3 DNA: TGTGCCAGCTGGAGACCCGGGACAGGGAAAAACACCATATATTTT. The chain combines TRBV19 with TRBJ1-3, with 9 bases matching TRBD1. Trimming cost V 9 bases and J 6 bases; bases outside gene matches: 12. CDR1 and CDR2 (germline): LNHDA, SQIVND (reference sequence). The CDR3 is 15 residues long.

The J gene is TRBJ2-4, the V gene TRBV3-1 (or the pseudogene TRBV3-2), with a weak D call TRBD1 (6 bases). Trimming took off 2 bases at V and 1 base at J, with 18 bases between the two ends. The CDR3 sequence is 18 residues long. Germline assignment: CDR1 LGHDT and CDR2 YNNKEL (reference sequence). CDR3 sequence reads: CASSQTFRGLGAKNIQYF. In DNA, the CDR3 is TGTGCCAGCAGCCAAACTTTCAGGGGATTGGGGGCCAAAAACATTCAGTACTTC.

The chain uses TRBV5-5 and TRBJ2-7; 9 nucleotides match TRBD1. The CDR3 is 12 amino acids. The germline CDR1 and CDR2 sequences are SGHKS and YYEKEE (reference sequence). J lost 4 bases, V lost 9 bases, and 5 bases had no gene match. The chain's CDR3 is CATGTGLYEQYF. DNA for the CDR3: TGTGCCACCGGGACAGGGCTTTACGAGCAGTACTTC.